One sample yielded the 18 T cell receptor beta chains listed below, sequenced in a study of blood T cell repertoires in COVID-19. Assay used: immunoSEQ multiplex PCR; TCRdb lists only in-frame clones, some missing. The table includes 150,000 to 200,000 clones, 89% detected once. The sample was peripheral blood. All receptors derive from a man younger than 30 who had recovered from COVID-19.

The chain combines TRBV2 with TRBJ2-3; tentatively, D is TRBD2 (6 bases). The CDR3 sequence is 13 residues long. CDR1 is SNHLY and CDR2 is FYNNEI in the germline V gene. V was pared by 4 bases and J by 4 bases, with 9 bases between. In DNA, the CDR3 is TGTGCCAGCAGTGCTCCGGGGGCAGATACGCAGTATTTT. The encoded protein is CASSAPGADTQYF.

The chain combines TRBV11-2 with TRBJ2-1; 8 nucleotides agree with TRBD2. This CDR3 has 15 amino acids. CDR1 and CDR2 (germline): SGHAT, FQNNGV. J was trimmed by 7 bases and V by 2 bases; bases with no gene match: 7. The CDR3 bases are TGTGCCAGCAGCTTAAGTTCGGGAGGGCTAAATGAGCAGTTCTTC. Translation: CASSLSSGGLNEQFF.

This clone has only one observation. This sequence joins TRBV7-9 and TRBJ1-4, with D perhaps TRBD1 (5 bases). The CDR3 covers 15 residues. Trimming took off 3 bases at V and 6 bases at J, with 14 bases between the two ends. Per germline, CDR1 SEHNR and CDR2 FQNEAQ (reference sequence). For the CDR3, the DNA is TGTGCCAGCAGCTTCCAGGGTGGAGGGGATGAAAAACTGTTTTTT. Its protein product is CASSFQGGGDEKLFF.

CDR3 bases: TGTGCCAGCAGCCAAGGTGGAGCTGGGGAGACCCAGTACTTC. Its protein is CASSQGGAGETQYF. The chain employs TRBV7-2 and TRBJ2-5; no firm D call. The length of the CDR3 is 14 residues. The germline gives CDR1 SGHTA, CDR2 FQGNSA. Trimming removed 5 bases at V and 5 bases at J, with 15 bases between.

The sample holds a few counts of this clone. The rearrangement links TRBV3-1 (or the pseudogene TRBV3-2) to TRBJ2-2; 7 bases are shared with TRBD2. Germline V CDR1 and CDR2: LGHDT, YNNKEL (reference sequence). V lost 8 bases and J lost 4; bases outside the gene matches: 22. The CDR3 totals 19 residues. The CDR3: CASPVEVYSGLRFTGELFF. DNA of the CDR3: TGTGCCAGCCCTGTGGAGGTCTATAGCGGGCTCAGATTCACCGGGGAGCTGTTTTTT.

This clone was observed once. The rearrangement links TRBV7-6 to TRBJ1-5; D is uncertain. The CDR3 is 16 amino acids. V gave up 1 base and J gave up 4 bases, with 14 bases separating them. Germline CDR1 and CDR2: SGHVS and FNYEAQ. The CDR3 region is CASSLGFGGQNQPQHF. Written as DNA, the CDR3 is TGTGCCAGCAGCTTAGGTTTCGGTGGGCAAAATCAGCCCCAGCATTTT.

On this clone itself: In the same sample, other DNA sequences code for this CDR3. The chain uses TRBV9 and TRBJ2-3; tentatively, D is TRBD2 (5 bases). Trimming pared 0 bases from V and 1 base from J, leaving 9 bases between. There are 15 residues in the CDR3. CDR1 and CDR2 from the germline V gene are SGDLS and YYNGEE. The CDR3 DNA reads as TGTGCCAGCAGCGTAGGAGGGCGGGGCACAGATACGCAGTATTTT. Amino acid sequence: CASSVGGRGTDTQYF.

This clone was seen only once. The V and J genes are TRBV20-1 and TRBJ2-1; possible D gene TRBD1, 7 bases. The V gene's germline CDR1 is DFQATT and CDR2 SNEGSKA (reference sequence). The CDR3 runs 19 residues. The ends were cut back, 3 bases at V and 5 bases at J, with 29 bases in the middle. The CDR3 loop reads CSASWIGRKGAYEDNEQFF. DNA for the CDR3: TGCAGTGCTAGTTGGATCGGGAGAAAGGGGGCTTACGAGGACAATGAGCAGTTCTTC.

The gene calls are TRBV15 and TRBJ1-1, with D unclear. CDR3 size: 13 residues. The germline CDR1 and CDR2 sequences are LNHNV and YYDKDF (reference sequence). Deletions cut 2 bases from V and 1 base from J, with 5 bases between. The CDR3 nucleotides are TGTGCCACCAGCAGACGGGGGAACACTGAAGCTTTCTTT. It translates to CATSRRGNTEAFF. Looking up the rest from reference TRBV15 and TRBJ1-1 gives the full variable domain: DAMVIQNPRYQVTQFGKPVTLSCSQTLNHNVMYWYQQKSSQAPKLLFHYYDKDFNNEADTPDNFQSRRPNTSFCFLDIRSPGLGDTAMYLCATSRRGNTEAFFGQGTRLTVV.

The V call is TRBV10-2, the J call TRBJ2-1, with 7 bases that match TRBD2. With 4 bases clipped from V and 9 bases from J, the junction kept 6 bases outside the gene matches. Germline-derived CDR1 and CDR2 are WSHSY and SAAADI. The CDR3 is 13 amino acids. In DNA, the CDR3 is TGCGCCAGCAGTGTTACTAGACTAGCTGAGCAGTTCTTC. Protein product: CASSVTRLAEQFF.

This clone was picked up a small number of times. The chain employs TRBV10-1 and TRBJ1-6; D uncertain. The V gene's germline CDR1 is WNHNN and CDR2 SYGVQD (reference sequence). This CDR3 spans 14 amino acids. V was trimmed by 5 bases and J by 6 bases, leaving 11 bases between them. The CDR3 loop is CASSQNAGNSPLHF. The CDR3 region has the DNA TGCGCCAGCAGTCAGAATGCGGGTAATTCACCCCTCCACTTT.

This rearrangement joins TRBV10-3 to TRBJ2-7; TRBD1 matches 7 bases. This CDR3 contains 11 residues. V was clipped by 8 bases and J by 5 bases; unmatched bases: 3. CDR1 and CDR2 (germline): ENHRY, SYGVKD. The CDR3 DNA sequence: TGTGCCATCGCCCAGGGGGACGAGCAGTACTTC. It translates to CAIAQGDEQYF.

This clone was seen a handful of times. The rearrangement links TRBV5-4 to TRBJ1-2, with 7 bases identical to TRBD1. Germline loops: CDR1 SGHNT, CDR2 YYREEE (reference sequence). With 4 bases clipped from V and 8 bases from J, the junction kept 11 bases outside the gene matches. The CDR3 contains 14 residues. The CDR3, as DNA: TGTGCCAGCAGCCTGGAGGAGGGGGCTCGAGGCTACACCTTC. Residues: CASSLEEGARGYTF.

This sequence joins TRBV7-8 and TRBJ1-4, with D perhaps matching TRBD1 (5 bases). Germline-derived CDR1 and CDR2 are SGHVS and FQNEAQ. Trimming took 1 base from V and 15 from J, leaving 18 bases between them. The CDR3 is 14 amino acids. CDR3 sequence (DNA): TGTGCCAGCAGCTTAGTGGGTCAGGGCCCAAGCTTGTTTTTT. It encodes CASSLVGQGPSLFF.

The V call is TRBV28, the J call TRBJ1-1, with D perhaps matching TRBD1 (6 bases). The CDR3 length is 14 residues. Germline assignment: CDR1 MDHEN and CDR2 SYDVKM. Trimming pared 5 bases from V and 4 bases from J, leaving 14 bases between. The CDR3 here is CASSTQTGVTEAFF. DNA of the CDR3: TGTGCCAGCAGTACCCAGACAGGCGTCACTGAAGCTTTCTTT.

This chain links TRBV19 with TRBJ1-1, with TRBD1 as a possible D gene (5 bases). The ends were cut back, 10 bases at V and 4 bases at J, with 19 bases in the middle. The germline CDR1 and CDR2 sequences are LNHDA and SQIVND (reference sequence). The CDR3 length is 14 residues. CDR3 DNA: TGTGCCACTATGGACACCCCCGGTAGCACTGAAGCTTTCTTT. Translating it yields CATMDTPGSTEAFF.

This clone was picked up a small number of times. The V and J genes are TRBV14 and TRBJ2-1; 7 nucleotides agree with TRBD2. This CDR3 spans 15 amino acids. Germline-derived CDR1 and CDR2 are SGHDN and FVKESK. Losses at the gene ends were 4 bases for V and 6 bases for J; bases not matched to a gene: 9. As DNA, the CDR3 is TGTGCCAGCAGCCGTCAACCGGGACTACTCAATGAGCAGTTCTTC. Amino acids: CASSRQPGLLNEQFF.

V usage is TRBV25-1 and J usage is TRBJ1-2; weak D call: TRBD1 (6 bases). V gave up 2 bases and J gave up 3 bases, with 19 bases separating them. CDR1 and CDR2 from the germline V gene are MGHDK and SYGVNS. This CDR3 has 17 residues. The CDR3 DNA reads TGTGCCAGCAGTGAAGACCCACTGACAGGTTATCACTATGGCTACACCTTC. This gives the protein CASSEDPLTGYHYGYTF.